The next 10 T cell receptor beta chains were all read from a single sample in a study of blood T cell repertoires in COVID-19. Sequencing used immunoSEQ multiplex PCR; TCRdb keeps in-frame clones, though not all of them. The sample carries 200,000 to 250,000 clones, approximately 86% recorded once. Input material: peripheral blood. The receptor set was obtained from a man younger than 30 with active or convalescent COVID-19.

This rearrangement joins TRBV6-5 to TRBJ2-7; 8 nucleotides match TRBD2. Trimming cost V 5 bases and J 1 base; bases outside gene matches: 4. From germline, CDR1 is MNHEY and CDR2 SVGAGI. This CDR3 region has 14 residues. The CDR3 region is CASSRQRESYEQYF. CDR3 DNA: TGTGCCAGCAGTCGACAGCGGGAGTCCTACGAGCAGTACTTC.

This clone has just one count. The genes are TRBV21-1 and TRBJ2-3; the table's D call, TRBD2, has no DNA check behind it. TRBV21-1 is labeled a pseudogene. This CDR3 contains 15 residues. For the CDR3, the DNA is TGTGCCAGCGCGACTAGCTCTGAGGAAGGAGATACGCAGTATTTT. Translated, it gives CASATSSEEGDTQYF.

The chain combines TRBV19 with TRBJ1-2; D gene unclear. This CDR3 has 16 amino acids. Germline CDR1 LNHDA, CDR2 SQIVND (reference sequence). Deletions cut 5 bases from V and 7 bases from J, with 23 bases between. The CDR3 is CASSLRISIGSLGYTF. CDR3 sequence (DNA): TGTGCCAGTAGTTTACGCATAAGCATCGGTAGTCTTGGCTACACCTTC.

The gene calls are TRBV30 and TRBJ1-5; 7 nucleotides align to TRBD1. With V trimmed by 2 bases and J by 1 base, 2 bases remained unmatched. The CDR3 is made up of 14 amino acids. CDR1 is GTSNPN, CDR2 SVGIG, per germline (reference sequence). CDR3 protein: CAWSPRGSNQPQHF. The CDR3 DNA reads TGTGCCTGGAGTCCCAGGGGGAGCAATCAGCCCCAGCATTTT.

This rearrangement joins TRBV24-1 to TRBJ2-3, with TRBD1 identical over 9 bases. V lost 5 bases and J lost 0; bases outside the gene matches: 11. CDR3 length: 18 residues. Germline assignment: CDR1 KGHDR and CDR2 SFDVKD. The chain's CDR3 is CATSVRDRANPSTDTQYF. The CDR3 nucleotides are TGTGCCACCAGTGTCCGGGACAGGGCGAACCCTAGCACAGATACGCAGTATTTT.

This chain connects TRBV27 to TRBJ2-7; D may be TRBD1 (7 bases). The V gene's germline CDR1 is MNHEY and CDR2 SMNVEV (reference sequence). Between the trimmed V and J ends, which lost 6 bases and 2 bases, there was a span of 14 bases. There are 14 residues in the CDR3. The CDR3 DNA reads as TGTGCCAGCAGGGTTCTCAGGGGGGCCTACGAGCAGTACTTC. Encoded protein: CASRVLRGAYEQYF.

V is TRBV15 and J is TRBJ2-7; 11 bases agree with TRBD1. From germline, CDR1 is LNHNV and CDR2 YYDKDF (reference sequence). The trim removed 4 bases at V and 2 bases at J, leaving 4 bases unmatched. The CDR3 loop spans 15 amino acids. In DNA form, the CDR3 reads TGTGCCACCAGCAAGGACAGGGGGCGAACCTACGAGCAGTACTTC. Protein sequence: CATSKDRGRTYEQYF.

This rearrangement joins TRBV5-1 to TRBJ1-2; D not resolved. Trimming removed 0 bases at V and 4 bases at J, with 10 bases between. Looked up from germline, CDR1 is SGHRS and CDR2 is YFSETQ. The CDR3 is 14 amino acids. CDR3 nucleotides: TGCGCCAGCAGCTTGGATCCGGGTAGCTATGGCTACACCTTC. Translated, it gives CASSLDPGSYGYTF.

On this clone itself: The identical CDR3 is also encoded by other nucleotide sequences in the sample. V and J are TRBV2 and TRBJ2-7, with a possible D match to TRBD2 (6 bases). The V end lost 7 bases, the J end lost 2 bases, and 9 bases lay between the germline ends. Germline CDR1 and CDR2: SNHLY and FYNNEI. This CDR3 has 12 amino acids. This CDR3 reads CASTGGAYEQYF. The CDR3 DNA sequence: TGTGCCAGCACGGGCGGGGCCTACGAGCAGTACTTC.

V and J are TRBV14 and TRBJ2-7; D might be TRBD1 (6 bases). Germline V gene sequence: CDR1 SGHDN, CDR2 FVKESK. This CDR3 comprises 14 residues. V lost 4 bases and J lost 0, with 10 bases in between. CDR3 residues: CASSPQQGSYEQYF. In nucleotides, the CDR3 is TGTGCCAGCAGCCCCCAACAGGGCTCCTACGAGCAGTACTTC. Based on the CDR3 plus reference TRBV14 and TRBJ2-7, the full variable domain is EAGVTQFPSHSVIEKGQTVTLRCDPISGHDNLYWYRRVMGKEIKFLLHFVKESKQDESGMPNNRFLAERTGGTYSTLKVQPAELEDSGVYFCASSPQQGSYEQYFGPGTRLTVT.